This T cell receptor (beta chain) was found in a study of T cells after yellow fever vaccination (dated by TCRdb to the late 2010s). Notes on the research overall: The SMART-Seq v4 Ultra Low Input RNA kit was used to prepare libraries from fractions with low cell numbers. To follow T-cell clones before and after both primary and booster YFV17D yellow fever vaccination, bulk TCR alpha and beta repertoires underwent longitudinal sequencing. Two healthy male donors, one aged 18 to 29 and one aged 30 to 40 years, were included in the cohort. Blood was drawn at multiple timepoints before and after primary and secondary immunization, with bulk PBMC replicates and cell subsets isolated. Findings and caveats that apply to the study as a whole: Only a couple of donors were included in the study, so the extent to which the findings can be generalized is limited. A small fraction of clonotypes appeared in both the CD4 and CD8 compartments, likely as a result of convergent recombination. After the booster, most clones that had expanded after primary vaccination were detected again (almost 97% of CD4 and 88% of CD8), suggesting broad maintenance of memory. The secondary T-cell response was weaker than the primary response but faster, peaking on day 5 instead of day 15. Computational filtering was needed because FACS-sorted repertoires could contain abundant contaminating clonotypes from the bulk population.

At least ten counts were recorded for this clonotype. This receptor's antigen is unknown. Base qualities are not at hand, and no much larger clone is one base apart. For sequencing, an Illumina NovaSeq 6000 was employed. TCR cDNA was made using 5'RACE template switching, a step that added a universal primer site and unique molecular identifiers. Priming for cDNA synthesis came from both the TCR alpha and TCR beta constant segments. Libraries were amplified in two PCR steps, with sample barcodes and sequencing adapters added in the second step. Libraries were sequenced on Illumina HiSeq 2500 (2x100 bp) or NovaSeq (2x150 bp). On the authors' methods: Demultiplexing of reads and collapsing into UMI consensus sequences were performed with MIGEC, and V(D)J alignment was carried out with MiXCR. Vaccine-responding clonotypes were defined with edgeR using replicate PBMC samples, requiring FDR below 0.01 and a log2 fold change above 5 up to day 15. Each bulk clonotype was labeled CD4 or CD8 based on which sequenced repertoire, CD4 or CD8, contained the clonotype at higher abundance. TCRdb reprocessed the public reads (quality trimming at Q25 with fastp, clone calling with MiXCR) and kept in-frame beta chains. Records with the same CDR3 protein are collapsed into one entry carrying the most frequent genes and DNA. The V and J calls were determined by TCRdb, not by the authors. The sample table lists about 300,000 distinct CDR3 sequences, almost 4% of them with a count of one. The top ten constitute roughly 26% of the sample.

This sample's treatment or condition label indicates: live attenuated yellow fever vaccine strain. At each blood-draw timepoint, two biological replicates of bulk PBMCs were collected. A standard Ficoll-Paque protocol was used to isolate PBMCs from peripheral blood. TriZol was used to extract RNA from bulk PBMCs, CD4 and CD8 fractions, and dextramer-positive and dextramer-negative fractions. Compared with germline, V lacks 5 bases and J lacks 0 bases; bases without a gene match: 6. CDR1 and CDR2 (LNHNV, YYDKDF) derive from the germline V gene (reference sequence). Its CDR3 holds 15 amino acids, cysteine through phenylalanine. CDR3 DNA is the only sequence kept; it has 45 bases, read in frame from the first base.

Specimen: PBMCs, collected 5 days after the yellow fever booster vaccination. This receptor was taken from a man aged 18 to 29 who received the YFV17D yellow fever vaccine. The chain is made from TRBV15 and TRBJ2-7; 8 bases in the junction line up with TRBD1. The encoded CDR3 is CATSGQGLSSYEQYF. The sequenced DNA is TGTGCCACCAGCGGACAGGGACTTAGCTCCTACGAGCAGTACTTC.